The present entry profiles one T cell receptor (beta chain) with its context. This CDR3 region has 14 residues. Libraries were prepared by immunoSEQ multiplex PCR; TCRdb keeps only in-frame clonotypes and omits some of them. Among 150,000 to 200,000 clones, approximately 90% were seen once, and the ten largest hold more than 0.9%. This sample is drawn from a study of T cell responses to AZD1222 COVID-19 vaccine. Source: peripheral blood, taken 28 days after the second AZD1222 dose. The TCR was taken from an adult who received the AZD1222 COVID-19 vaccine. This chain joins TRBV21-1 and TRBJ1-4; the table names TRBD1, a call not compared with the DNA. TRBV21-1 is tagged as a pseudogene. CDR3: CASSKSGLCEKLFF. The CDR3 bases are TGTGCCAGCAGCAAGTCAGGGCTATGCGAAAAACTGTTTTTT.